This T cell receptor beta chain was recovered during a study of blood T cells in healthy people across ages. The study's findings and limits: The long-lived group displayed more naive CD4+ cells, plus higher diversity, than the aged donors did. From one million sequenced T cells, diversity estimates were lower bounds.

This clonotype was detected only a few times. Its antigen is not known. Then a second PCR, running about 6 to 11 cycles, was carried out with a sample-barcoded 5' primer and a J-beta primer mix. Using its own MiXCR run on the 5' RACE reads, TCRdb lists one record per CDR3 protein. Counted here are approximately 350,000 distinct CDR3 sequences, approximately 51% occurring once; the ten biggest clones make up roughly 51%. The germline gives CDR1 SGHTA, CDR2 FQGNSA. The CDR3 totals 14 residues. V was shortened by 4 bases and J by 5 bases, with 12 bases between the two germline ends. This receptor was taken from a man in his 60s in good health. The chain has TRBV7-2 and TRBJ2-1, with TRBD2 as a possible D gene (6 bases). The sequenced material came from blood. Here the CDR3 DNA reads TGTGCCAGCAGCTCATCCGGGGGAGACAATGAGCAGTTCTTC. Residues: CASSSSGGDNEQFF.